The 4 T cell receptor beta chains reported below all come from one sample, sequenced in a study of blood T cell repertoires in COVID-19. Assay: immunoSEQ multiplex PCR; the TCRdb copy retains only in-frame clones and omits some. The table lists 45,000 to 70,000 clones, 90% to 95% of them singletons. Sequences were obtained from peripheral blood. The receptors originated from a woman aged 55-70 years with active or convalescent COVID-19.

The chain couples TRBV19 to TRBJ1-5; D ambiguous. V was clipped by 2 bases and J by 4 bases, with 9 bases between them. There are 14 residues in the CDR3. CDR1 LNHDA and CDR2 SQIVND come from the germline V gene (reference sequence). CDR3 protein: CASSIRGENQPQHF. CDR3 DNA sequence: TGTGCCAGTAGTATACGGGGTGAGAATCAGCCCCAGCATTTT.

The V call is TRBV24-1, the J call TRBJ1-2; 8 bases are a match to TRBD1. Germline-derived CDR1 and CDR2 are KGHDR and SFDVKD. The ends lost 3 bases at V and 6 bases at J; junction bases unmatched: 17. The length of the CDR3 is 18 residues. CDR3 sequence: CATSDPKGGQGGSDGYTF. The CDR3 DNA is TGTGCCACCAGTGATCCAAAAGGCGGACAGGGAGGCTCGGATGGCTACACCTTC.

The V gene is TRBV28, the J gene TRBJ1-1, with 7 bases that match TRBD1. J lost 4 bases, V lost 2 bases, and 10 bases had no gene match. The CDR3 consists of 16 residues. The germline V gene has CDR1 MDHEN and CDR2 SYDVKM. CDR3 bases: TGTGCCAGCAGTTTACTCCTTCGAGCAGGGGGCACTGAAGCTTTCTTT. This gives the protein CASSLLLRAGGTEAFF.

In this sample, this clone turned up a few times. The CDR3 is CAIQGGREKLFF. In DNA, the CDR3 is TGTGCCATACAGGGGGGGCGGGAAAAACTGTTTTTT. The V gene is TRBV28, the J gene TRBJ1-4, with 8 nucleotides matching TRBD1. Trimming took 10 bases from V and 8 from J; bases not matched to a gene: 6. This CDR3 is 12 amino acids long. The V gene's germline CDR1 is MDHEN and CDR2 SYDVKM.